The 14 T cell receptor beta chains in this list originate from one sample, sequenced in a study of OX40 agonist ivuxolimab in advanced cancers. This table comes from immunoSEQ multiplex PCR, and its TCRdb copy is limited to in-frame clones, with some not included. The data show roughly 50,000 clones, with roughly 83% seen just once and around 12% held by the top ten. The source material was CD4+ or CD8+ T cells sorted from blood, sampled in a trial of the OX40 agonist ivuxolimab. The receptors originated from an adult with an advanced solid tumor such as melanoma, head and neck, liver or kidney cancer.

The rearrangement joins TRBV5-1 to TRBJ2-2; 11 bases align to TRBD2. The CDR3 is 16 residues long. Trimming cost V 0 bases and J 6 bases; bases outside gene matches: 4. Germline-derived CDR1 and CDR2 are SGHRS and YFSETQ. The CDR3 sequence: CASSLELAGGSGELFF. DNA for the CDR3: TGCGCCAGCAGCTTGGAGCTAGCGGGAGGATCCGGGGAGCTGTTTTTT.

V usage is TRBV28 and J usage is TRBJ1-1, with unresolved D. The CDR3 is made up of 14 amino acids. Germline values: CDR1 MDHEN, CDR2 SYDVKM. Trimming stripped 6 bases from V and 3 bases from J, with 14 bases between. CDR3 region: CASSLTGVYTEAFF. The DNA for the CDR3 is TGTGCCAGCAGCTTGACCGGGGTTTACACTGAAGCTTTCTTT.

This CDR3 is CASTRSGTTYEKLFF. The CDR3 DNA is TGTGCCAGTACTCGATCAGGGACTACATATGAAAAACTGTTTTTT. The J gene is TRBJ1-4, the V gene TRBV19; weak D call: TRBD1 (5 bases). With 7 bases removed from V and 6 bases from J, the gap between germline ends came to 18 bases. The CDR3 spans 15 residues. Germline CDR1 reads LNHDA; CDR2 reads SQIVND (reference sequence).

This clone appeared a single time. V usage is TRBV7-2 and J usage is TRBJ1-1; 9 bases are shared with TRBD1. CDR3 size: 13 residues. Losses at the gene ends were 6 bases for V and 5 bases for J; bases not matched to a gene: 4. Per germline, CDR1 SGHTA and CDR2 FQGNSA. This CDR3 is CASRDRGGTEAFF. Written as DNA, the CDR3 is TGTGCCAGCAGAGACAGGGGGGGGACTGAAGCTTTCTTT.

V gene TRBV7-9 combines with J gene TRBJ1-1; 8 positions agree with TRBD1. V shed 3 bases and J 5 bases; nucleotides not matched to a gene: 5. The CDR3 sequence is 14 residues long. CDR1 SEHNR and CDR2 FQNEAQ come from the germline V gene (reference sequence). CDR3 amino acids: CASSFGQGGTEAFF. The CDR3 DNA follows: TGTGCCAGCAGCTTTGGACAGGGCGGAACTGAAGCTTTCTTT.

V usage is TRBV5-1 and J usage is TRBJ1-2; D perhaps matches TRBD1 (6 bases). In germline, CDR1 is SGHRS, CDR2 YFSETQ. V was clipped by 5 bases and J by 4 bases, with 12 bases between them. The CDR3 sequence is 13 residues long. The chain's CDR3 is CASSPQGSYGYTF. CDR3 nucleotide sequence: TGCGCCAGCAGTCCGCAGGGGTCCTATGGCTACACCTTC.

About this clone: The same CDR3 also results from other DNA sequences found in this sample. This chain connects TRBV5-1 to TRBJ2-1; the match to TRBD2 covers 7 bases. Germline assignment: CDR1 SGHRS and CDR2 YFSETQ. The CDR3 runs 15 residues. V lost 1 base, J lost 2 bases, and 3 bases stayed unmatched. The CDR3 DNA sequence: TGCGCCAGCAGCTTGTCCAGCGGGGCCTACAATGAGCAGTTCTTC. Protein: CASSLSSGAYNEQFF.

This clone came up once. This chain joins TRBV5-4 and TRBJ2-2, with TRBD2 matching 8 bases. Trimming took 2 bases from V and 1 from J; bases not matched to a gene: 4. The germline V gene has CDR1 SGHNT and CDR2 YYREEE (reference sequence). CDR3 length: 16 amino acids. The CDR3 sequence: CASSFSLAGNTGELFF. Here the CDR3 DNA reads TGTGCCAGCAGCTTTTCGCTAGCGGGGAACACCGGGGAGCTGTTTTTT.

The chain has TRBV19 and TRBJ1-2; 8 bases match TRBD1. CDR1 is LNHDA, CDR2 SQIVND, per germline (reference sequence). V was clipped by 4 bases and J by 6 bases; unmatched bases: 10. CDR3 length: 15 amino acids. This chain's CDR3 is CASSTPPDRGNGYTF. In DNA form, the CDR3 reads TGTGCCAGTAGTACCCCGCCTGACAGGGGTAATGGCTACACCTTC.

A single count supports this clone. The genes are TRBV15 and TRBJ1-3; D may be TRBD1 (6 bases). From germline, CDR1 is LNHNV and CDR2 YYDKDF (reference sequence). V was cut by 6 bases and J by 0 bases, with 18 bases left in between. This CDR3 has 17 amino acids. The CDR3 region is CATREFRQAISGNTIYF. The DNA for the CDR3 is TGTGCCACCAGAGAATTTCGACAGGCTATCTCTGGAAACACCATATATTTT.

The chain employs TRBV5-1 and TRBJ2-5; tentatively, D is TRBD1 (5 bases). This CDR3 comprises 16 residues. V was trimmed by 4 bases and J by 2 bases, leaving 18 bases between them. Germline CDR1 SGHRS, CDR2 YFSETQ. CDR3 sequence (DNA): TGCGCCAGCAGCCCAATGATCAGGGCCCCTCAAGAGACCCAGTACTTC. Translated: CASSPMIRAPQETQYF.

With regard to this clone: In the same sample, other DNA sequences code for this CDR3. V usage is TRBV27 and J usage is TRBJ2-7, with 8 bases that match TRBD1. Germline V CDR1 and CDR2: MNHEY, SMNVEV (reference sequence). The CDR3 extends over 14 amino acids. With 6 bases clipped from V and 2 bases from J, the junction kept 6 bases outside the gene matches. The CDR3 loop reads CASRRTGTPYEQYF. The DNA for the CDR3 is TGTGCCAGCAGACGGACAGGGACCCCCTACGAGCAGTACTTC.

The chain recombines TRBV19 with TRBJ1-2; the match to TRBD1 covers 7 bases. Trimming took 5 bases from V and 4 from J; bases not matched to a gene: 7. The germline gives CDR1 LNHDA, CDR2 SQIVND (reference sequence). The CDR3 loop spans 14 amino acids. The CDR3 is CASSGPGQVYGYTF. The CDR3 nucleotides read TGTGCCAGTAGTGGCCCCGGACAGGTCTATGGCTACACCTTC.

The rearrangement links TRBV7-2 to TRBJ1-5, with unresolved D. The CDR3 has 15 residues. Per the germline V gene, CDR1 is SGHTA and CDR2 is FQGNSA. V was shortened by 2 bases and J by 4 bases, with 12 bases between the two germline ends. The CDR3 loop reads CASSLLPEGNQPQHF. The DNA of the CDR3 is TGTGCCAGCAGCTTATTGCCGGAGGGAAATCAGCCCCAGCATTTT. Variable domain in full (rest from reference TRBV7-2 and TRBJ1-5): GAGVSQSPSNKVTEKGKDVELRCDPISGHTALYWYRQSLGQGLEFLIYFQGNSAPDKSGLPSDRFSAERTGGSVSTLTIQRTQQEDSAVYLCASSLLPEGNQPQHFGDGTRLSIL.